Listed here are 14 T cell receptor beta chains from one sample, sequenced in a study of T cells in Graves' hyperthyroidism and ophthalmopathy. TCR beta CDR3 sequences were amplified from RNA transcripts. When the TCR CDR3 underwent first-round RT-PCR, the HTBI primer set was used. A single record per CDR3 protein comes from TCRdb applying MiXCR to the multiplex PCR reads. The repertoire holds hundreds of thousands of distinct CDR3 sequences, with approximately 14% as singletons. Sequences were obtained from blood. The source of these receptors is a woman aged 55-70 years with Graves' ophthalmopathy.

This clonotype came up many times. This chain uses TRBV20-1 with TRBJ2-7, with 7 bases that match TRBD1. V dropped 1 base and J dropped 3; count of bases not matched to a gene: 6. This CDR3 region has 14 residues. The germline CDR1 and CDR2 sequences are DFQATT and SNEGSKA (reference sequence). The CDR3 loop reads CSARVKGQIYEQYF. The CDR3 DNA reads as TGCAGTGCTAGAGTTAAGGGACAGATCTACGAGCAGTACTTC.

Concerning this clonotype itself: This clone may be a read error of a much larger clone one base away. The genes are TRBV20-1 and TRBJ2-2; a possible D gene is TRBD2 (6 bases). V lost 4 bases and J lost 7, with 13 bases in between. The CDR3 covers 13 residues. The germline CDR1 and CDR2 sequences are DFQATT and SNEGSKA (reference sequence). CDR3 residues: CSANGGRGGELFF. The CDR3 region has the DNA TGCAGTGCTAATGGGGGGAGAGGCGGGGAGCTGTTTTTT.

The V call is TRBV28, the J call TRBJ2-1, with 7 bases fitting TRBD2. V shed 5 bases and J 4 bases; nucleotides not matched to a gene: 8. Germline values: CDR1 MDHEN, CDR2 SYDVKM. The length of the CDR3 is 15 residues. The CDR3 region is CASSPLRGRYNEQFF. The CDR3 nucleotides are TGTGCCAGCAGTCCCCTGCGGGGGAGATACAATGAGCAGTTCTTC.

This clonotype turned up a few times. The rearrangement joins TRBV10-3 to TRBJ2-1; 9 bases fit TRBD2. CDR3 length: 13 residues. V was pared by 7 bases and J by 7 bases, with 5 bases of the junction left unmatched. From germline, CDR1 is ENHRY and CDR2 SYGVKD. CDR3 region: CAITSLAGNEQFF. The DNA of the CDR3 is TGTGCCATCACCTCCCTAGCGGGGAATGAGCAGTTCTTC.

This clonotype showed up just a few times. The chain recombines TRBV20-1 with TRBJ1-5; D possibly corresponds to TRBD1 (6 bases). The CDR3 consists of 14 residues. The germline V gene encodes CDR1 DFQATT and CDR2 SNEGSKA (reference sequence). Between the trimmed V and J ends, which lost 0 bases and 6 bases, there was a span of 12 bases. In DNA, the CDR3 is TGCAGTGCTAGAGATGTACAGGGAGGTCAGCCCCAGCATTTT. It encodes CSARDVQGGQPQHF.

In its sample, this clonotype was seen many times. The J gene is TRBJ2-2, the V gene TRBV30; D gene unclear. V gave up 3 bases and J gave up 2 bases, with 7 bases separating them. The germline V gene has CDR1 GTSNPN and CDR2 SVGIG (reference sequence). The CDR3 spans 13 residues. CDR3 in amino acids: CAWSADNTGELFF. The CDR3 coding sequence is TGTGCCTGGAGCGCCGATAACACCGGGGAGCTGTTTTTT.

This clonotype was picked up many times. The gene calls are TRBV12-3 or TRBV12-4 and TRBJ1-1; no firm D call. The CDR3 has 14 residues. V dropped 8 bases and J dropped 0 bases, with 13 bases sitting between them. The CDR3 reads CASLARQLNTEAFF. For the CDR3, the DNA is TGTGCCAGCCTTGCCCGTCAGTTGAACACTGAAGCTTTCTTT.

This sequence joins TRBV20-1 and TRBJ2-7; 8 nucleotides line up with TRBD2. J lost 6 bases, V lost 7 bases, and 8 bases had no gene match. The CDR3 has 12 residues. CDR1 is DFQATT, CDR2 SNEGSKA, per germline (reference sequence). The CDR3 nucleotides read TGCAGTGTCCGGGAGGGCCTGGGCGAGCAGTACTTC. Encoded protein: CSVREGLGEQYF.

This clonotype showed up many times. Here the CDR3 DNA reads TGTGCCATCAGTGAGAGTGACGAGCAGTACTTC. This sequence encodes CAISESDEQYF. V and J are TRBV10-3 and TRBJ2-7; D gene unclear. The V end lost 2 bases, the J end lost 5 bases, and 4 bases lay between the germline ends. The germline CDR1 and CDR2 sequences are ENHRY and SYGVKD. This CDR3 spans 11 amino acids.

As for this clonotype: The junction shows a germline mismatch at one end, possibly a read error. The chain has TRBV19 and TRBJ2-1; TRBD2 matches 7 bases. Germline-derived CDR1 and CDR2 are LNHDA and SQIVND (reference sequence). The CDR3 loop spans 13 amino acids. The CDR3 loop is CASNGRPYDEQFF. In nucleotides, the CDR3 is TGTGCCAGTAACGGGAGGCCCTACGATGAGCAGTTCTTC.

The rearrangement joins TRBV6-8 to TRBJ2-1; no reliable D call. The CDR3 has 14 residues. The V end was cut by 4 bases, the J end by 9 bases, with 16 bases between. The germline V gene encodes CDR1 MNHGY and CDR2 SAAAGT. Here the CDR3 DNA reads TGTGCCAGCAGTTGGCCACAAGGCGTTGGTGAGCAGTTCTTC. Its protein product is CASSWPQGVGEQFF.

CDR3 region: CASSFGQGPYNEQFF. CDR3 sequence (DNA): TGTGCCAGCAGCTTCGGGCAGGGTCCCTACAATGAGCAGTTCTTC. The chain employs TRBV7-2 and TRBJ2-1; D might be TRBD1 (5 bases). Trimming pared 3 bases from V and 2 bases from J, leaving 11 bases between. CDR3 length: 15 amino acids. Germline values: CDR1 SGHTA, CDR2 FQGNSA.

This clonotype was seen at least ten times. The chain is built from TRBV7-2 and TRBJ2-7; 13 bases are a match to TRBD2. Germline CDR1 reads SGHTA; CDR2 reads FQGNSA. The CDR3 runs 18 residues. V trimming: 1 base; J trimming: 2 bases; junction bases outside the gene matches: 8. The CDR3 spells CASSLVGLAGVQTYEQYF. The CDR3 DNA sequence: TGTGCCAGCAGCTTAGTCGGACTAGCGGGAGTCCAAACCTACGAGCAGTACTTC.

This clonotype was seen many times. The chain has TRBV27 and TRBJ1-5, with D maybe TRBD1 (5 bases). Between the trimmed V and J ends, which lost 9 bases and 9 bases, there was a span of 12 bases. This CDR3 comprises 11 residues. In germline, CDR1 is MNHEY, CDR2 SMNVEV (reference sequence). The CDR3 region has the DNA TGTGCCAGTGGGGCGTACCGGCCCCAGCATTTT. Residues: CASGAYRPQHF.